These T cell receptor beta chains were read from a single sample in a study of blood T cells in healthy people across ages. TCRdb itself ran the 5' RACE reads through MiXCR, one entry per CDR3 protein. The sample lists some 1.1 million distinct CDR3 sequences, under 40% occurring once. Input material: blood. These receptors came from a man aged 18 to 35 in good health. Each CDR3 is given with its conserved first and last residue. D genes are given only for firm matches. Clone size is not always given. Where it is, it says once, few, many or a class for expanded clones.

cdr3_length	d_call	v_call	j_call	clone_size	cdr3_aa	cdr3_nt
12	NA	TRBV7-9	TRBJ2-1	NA	CASRSSSDEQFF	TGTGCCAGCAGATCGAGTTCCGATGAGCAGTTCTTC
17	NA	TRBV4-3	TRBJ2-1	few	CASSQDIPIVSNNEQFF	TGCGCCAGCAGCCAAGATATTCCGATAGTGAGCAACAATGAGCAGTTCTTC
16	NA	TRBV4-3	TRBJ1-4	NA	CASSQVTSSTNEKLFF	TGCGCCAGCAGCCAAGTCACGTCATCAACTAATGAAAAACTGTTTTTT
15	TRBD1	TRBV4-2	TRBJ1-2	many	CASSRRDSTNYGYTF	TGTGCCAGCAGCCGGAGGGACAGTACTAACTATGGCTACACCTTC
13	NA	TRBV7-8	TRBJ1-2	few	CASSTRTNYGYTF	TGTGCCAGCAGCACCAGAACTAACTATGGCTACACCTTC
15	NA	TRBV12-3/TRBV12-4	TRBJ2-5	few	CASSPPEGDTETQYF	TGTGCCAGCAGTCCACCAGAGGGGGACACAGAGACCCAGTACTTC
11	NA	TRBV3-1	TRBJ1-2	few	CASGPVGGYTF	TGTGCCAGCGGGCCGGTTGGTGGCTACACCTTC
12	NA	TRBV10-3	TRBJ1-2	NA	CAISRIGEGYTF	TGTGCCATCAGTCGTATAGGGGAGGGCTACACCTTC
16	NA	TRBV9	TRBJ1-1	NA	CASSVGQQMGNTEAFF	TGTGCCAGCAGCGTAGGGCAGCAAATGGGGAACACTGAAGCTTTCTTT
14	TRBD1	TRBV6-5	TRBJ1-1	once	CASSYSFPGGEAFF	TGTGCCAGCAGTTACTCGTTCCCAGGGGGGGAAGCTTTCTTT
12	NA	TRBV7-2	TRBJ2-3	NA	CASSTVADTQYF	TGTGCCAGCAGCACCGTGGCGGATACGCAGTATTTT
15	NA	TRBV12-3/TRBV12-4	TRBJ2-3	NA	CASSLSGDAADTQYF	TGTGCCAGCAGTCTTAGCGGAGATGCGGCAGATACGCAGTATTTT
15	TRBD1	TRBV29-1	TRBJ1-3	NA	CSFSGQGSSGNTIYF	TGCAGCTTCTCTGGACAGGGCAGTTCTGGAAACACCATATATTTT
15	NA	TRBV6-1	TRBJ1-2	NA	CASSALTGPNYGYTF	TGTGCCAGCAGTGCCTTGACGGGACCTAACTATGGCTACACCTTC
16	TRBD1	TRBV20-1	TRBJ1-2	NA	CSARAPATGTGYGYTF	TGCAGTGCTAGGGCCCCCGCAACCGGGACAGGGTATGGCTACACCTTC
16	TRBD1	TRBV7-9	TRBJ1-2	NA	CASSREGQTPNYGYTF	TGTGCCAGCAGCCGAGAGGGACAGACCCCCAACTATGGCTACACCTTC
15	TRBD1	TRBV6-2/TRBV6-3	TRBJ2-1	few	CASTRQGALYNEQFF	TGTGCCAGCACCAGACAGGGAGCCTTATACAATGAGCAGTTCTTC
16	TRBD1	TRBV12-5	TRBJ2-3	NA	CASGLGVDRGTDTQYF	TGTGCTAGTGGTTTGGGTGTGGACAGGGGCACAGATACGCAGTATTTT
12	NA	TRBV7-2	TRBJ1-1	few	CASSLDAIRAFF	TGTGCCAGCAGCTTAGATGCGATCCGAGCTTTCTTT
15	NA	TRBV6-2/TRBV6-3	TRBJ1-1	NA	CASSWTGLSVPEAFF	TGTGCCAGCAGCTGGACCGGGTTAAGCGTACCTGAAGCTTTCTTT
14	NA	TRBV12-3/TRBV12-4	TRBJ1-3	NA	CASSLTGGGNTIYF	TGTGCCAGCAGTTTAACGGGGGGTGGAAACACCATATATTTT
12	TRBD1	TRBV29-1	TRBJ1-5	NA	CSAGGMNQPQHF	TGCAGCGCAGGGGGTATGAATCAGCCCCAGCATTTT
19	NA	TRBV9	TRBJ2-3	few	CASSPRNGGTEYTTDTQYF	TGTGCCAGCAGCCCTCGGAACGGAGGGACAGAATATACCACAGATACGCAGTATTTT
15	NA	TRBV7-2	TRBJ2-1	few	CASSATAASYNEQFF	TGTGCCAGCAGCGCCACGGCGGCCTCCTACAATGAGCAGTTCTTC
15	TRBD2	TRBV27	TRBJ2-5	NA	CASSFLGGSYDEQYF	TGTGCCAGCAGTTTTCTCGGGGGGAGCTACGATGAGCAGTACTTC
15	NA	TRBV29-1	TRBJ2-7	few	CSVEDVREPPYEQYF	TGCAGCGTTGAAGATGTCAGGGAACCCCCCTACGAGCAGTACTTC
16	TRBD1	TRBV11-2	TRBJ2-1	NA	CASSYNGGQGDNEQFF	TGTGCCAGCAGTTACAACGGGGGACAGGGCGACAATGAGCAGTTCTTC
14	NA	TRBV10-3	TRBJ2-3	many	CAISEGGATDTQYF	TGTGCCATCAGTGAGGGCGGGGCAACAGATACGCAGTATTTT
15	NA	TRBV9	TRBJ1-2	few	CASSEKGGANYGYTF	TGTGCCAGCAGCGAGAAAGGGGGAGCTAACTATGGCTACACCTTC
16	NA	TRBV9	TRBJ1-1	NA	CASSVLGGSFGTEAFF	TGTGCCAGCAGCGTTTTAGGGGGGAGTTTTGGCACTGAAGCTTTCTTT
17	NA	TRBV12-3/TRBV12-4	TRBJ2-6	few	CASRPDGSGSGANVLTF	TGTGCCAGCAGACCGGACGGGTCGGGCTCTGGGGCCAACGTCCTGACTTTC
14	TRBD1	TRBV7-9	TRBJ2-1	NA	CASSPRQGLVEQFF	TGTGCCAGCAGCCCCCGACAGGGTTTGGTTGAGCAGTTCTTC
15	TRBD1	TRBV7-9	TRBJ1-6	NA	CACSPPDRGNSPLHF	TGTGCCTGCAGCCCTCCGGACAGGGGGAATTCACCCCTCCACTTT
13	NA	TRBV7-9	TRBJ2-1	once	CASSLLPHNEQFF	TGTGCCAGCAGCTTGCTACCCCACAATGAGCAGTTCTTC
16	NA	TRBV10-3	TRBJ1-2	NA	CAISDSTGLLAGGYTF	TGTGCCATCAGTGACTCGACCGGACTTCTTGCGGGGGGCTACACCTTC
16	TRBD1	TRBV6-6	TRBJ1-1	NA	CASSYSGGQKYTEAFF	TGTGCCAGCAGTTACTCTGGGGGACAGAAGTACACTGAAGCTTTCTTT
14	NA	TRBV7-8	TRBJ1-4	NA	CASRADRNNEKLFF	TGTGCCAGCAGGGCGGACCGTAATAATGAAAAACTGTTTTTT
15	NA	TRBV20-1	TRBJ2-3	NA	CSASGSGLSFDTQYF	TGCAGTGCTAGTGGTTCCGGGTTGAGTTTCGATACGCAGTATTTT
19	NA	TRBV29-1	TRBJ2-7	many	CSAISSPARPATRSYEQYF	TGCAGCGCCATTTCATCCCCAGCTCGGCCGGCAACCCGCTCCTACGAGCAGTACTTC
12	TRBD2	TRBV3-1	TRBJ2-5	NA	CASSQIGGLVYF	TGTGCCAGCAGCCAAATTGGGGGACTAGTGTACTTC
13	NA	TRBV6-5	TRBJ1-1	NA	CASSYGGRTEAFF	TGTGCCAGCAGTTACGGGGGGCGGACTGAAGCTTTCTTT
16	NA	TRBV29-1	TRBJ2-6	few	CSVEDRRATGANVLTF	TGCAGCGTTGAAGATCGTCGGGCCACTGGGGCCAACGTCCTGACTTTC
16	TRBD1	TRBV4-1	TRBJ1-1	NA	CASSWTGTSMNTEAFF	TGCGCCAGCAGCTGGACAGGGACTTCCATGAACACTGAAGCTTTCTTT
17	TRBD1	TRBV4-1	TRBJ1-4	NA	CASSQNYDRGTNEKLFF	TGCGCCAGCAGCCAAAACTACGACAGGGGTACTAATGAAAAACTGTTTTTT
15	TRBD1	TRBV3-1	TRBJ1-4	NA	CASSPGTEHNEKLFF	TGTGCCAGCAGCCCAGGGACAGAGCATAATGAAAAACTGTTTTTT
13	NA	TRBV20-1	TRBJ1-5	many	CSAKLDRGQPQHF	TGCAGTGCTAAATTGGACAGAGGGCAGCCCCAGCATTTT
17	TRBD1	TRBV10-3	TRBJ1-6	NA	CAIKPGTGGIYNSPLHF	TGTGCCATCAAACCCGGGACAGGGGGCATCTATAATTCACCCCTCCACTTT
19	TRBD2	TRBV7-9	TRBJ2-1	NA	CASSLPGTSGRSSYNEQFF	TGTGCCAGCAGCCTTCCCGGGACTAGCGGTCGAAGCTCCTACAATGAGCAGTTCTTC
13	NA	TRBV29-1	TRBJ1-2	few	CSVEEAANYGYTF	TGCAGCGTTGAAGAGGCGGCTAACTATGGCTACACCTTC
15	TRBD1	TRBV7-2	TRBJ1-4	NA	CTSSFPGGPNEKLFF	TGTACCAGCAGCTTCCCAGGGGGCCCTAATGAAAAACTGTTTTTT
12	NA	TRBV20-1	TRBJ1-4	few	CSASQPNEKLFF	TGCAGTGCTAGTCAGCCTAATGAAAAACTGTTTTTT
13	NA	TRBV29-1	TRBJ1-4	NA	CSVVVAPNEKLFF	TGCAGCGTTGTAGTAGCCCCTAATGAAAAACTGTTTTTT